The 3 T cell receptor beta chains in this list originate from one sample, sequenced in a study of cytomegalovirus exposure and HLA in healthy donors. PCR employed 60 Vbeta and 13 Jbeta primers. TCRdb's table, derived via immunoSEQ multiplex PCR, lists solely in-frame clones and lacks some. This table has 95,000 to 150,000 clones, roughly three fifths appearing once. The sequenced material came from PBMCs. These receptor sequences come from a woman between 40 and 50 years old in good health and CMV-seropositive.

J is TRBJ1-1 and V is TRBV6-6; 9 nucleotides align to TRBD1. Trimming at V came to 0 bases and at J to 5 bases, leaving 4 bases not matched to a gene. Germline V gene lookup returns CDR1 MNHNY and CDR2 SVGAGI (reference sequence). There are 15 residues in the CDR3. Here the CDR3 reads CASSYSGTGITEAFF. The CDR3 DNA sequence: TGTGCCAGCAGTTACTCAGGGACAGGGATTACTGAAGCTTTCTTT.

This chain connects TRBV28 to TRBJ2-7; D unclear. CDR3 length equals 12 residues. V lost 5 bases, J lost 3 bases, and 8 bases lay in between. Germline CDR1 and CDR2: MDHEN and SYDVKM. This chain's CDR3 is CASSPSSYEQYF. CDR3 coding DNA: TGTGCCAGCAGTCCCTCCAGCTACGAGCAGTACTTC.

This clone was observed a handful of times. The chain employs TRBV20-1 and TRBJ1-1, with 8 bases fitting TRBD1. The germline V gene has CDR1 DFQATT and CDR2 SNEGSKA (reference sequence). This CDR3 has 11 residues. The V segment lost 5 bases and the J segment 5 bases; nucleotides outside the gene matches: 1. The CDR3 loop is CSAWDRTEAFF. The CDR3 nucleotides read TGCAGTGCTTGGGACAGGACTGAAGCTTTCTTT.